Following are 20 T cell receptor beta chains from one sample sequenced in a study of blood T cell repertoires in COVID-19. Sequencing was performed with immunoSEQ multiplex PCR; in TCRdb, only in-frame clones are kept and a portion is missing. The data contain approximately 31,000 clones, 85% to 90% of them singletons. Sequencing was performed on peripheral blood. The receptors here all came from a man between 65 and 85 years old with active COVID-19.

The chain employs TRBV24-1 and TRBJ2-1, with 8 nucleotides matching TRBD2. CDR1 is KGHDR, CDR2 SFDVKD, per germline. Trimming at V came to 4 bases and at J to 1 base, leaving 8 bases not matched to a gene. The CDR3 has 17 amino acids. The CDR3 here is CATSDRIQRESYNEQFF. In DNA form, the CDR3 reads TGTGCCACCAGTGACAGGATTCAGCGGGAGTCCTACAATGAGCAGTTCTTC.

The J gene is TRBJ2-1, the V gene TRBV5-1, with 7 nucleotides matching TRBD1. The CDR3 covers 13 residues. V was clipped by 5 bases and J by 6 bases; unmatched bases: 5. Germline CDR1 SGHRS, CDR2 YFSETQ. The CDR3 spells CASRSAGGNEQFF. The CDR3 coding sequence is TGCGCCAGCAGATCGGCAGGGGGCAATGAGCAGTTCTTC.

The rearrangement joins TRBV4-3 to TRBJ1-4, with D possibly matching TRBD1 (5 bases). Germline V CDR1 and CDR2: LGHNA, YSLEER. The CDR3 is 15 amino acids. V lost 3 bases and J 1 base, leaving 9 bases between the germline ends. The chain's CDR3 is CASSHFQGTNEKLFF. CDR3 bases: TGCGCCAGCAGCCACTTTCAGGGAACTAATGAAAAACTGTTTTTT.

The gene calls are TRBV5-6 and TRBJ2-7, with TRBD1 matching over 9 bases. Trimming took 4 bases from V and 5 from J; bases not matched to a gene: 10. Germline V gives CDR1 SGHDT, CDR2 YYEEEE. CDR3 length: 15 residues. CDR3 sequence reads: CASSRRTGVFDEQYF. In DNA form, the CDR3 reads TGTGCCAGCAGCCGTCGGACAGGGGTTTTCGACGAGCAGTACTTC.

The J gene is TRBJ2-2, the V gene TRBV10-3, with 9 positions matching TRBD2. The CDR3 has 16 amino acids. Germline V CDR1 and CDR2: ENHRY, SYGVKD. J lost 7 bases, V lost 3 bases, and 9 bases had no gene match. The chain's CDR3 is CAISEGGRVLVGELFF. The CDR3 DNA follows: TGTGCCATCAGTGAAGGCGGGAGGGTTCTGGTCGGGGAGCTGTTTTTT.

The V and J genes are TRBV27 and TRBJ2-1; D not resolved. Trimming removed 4 bases at V and 8 bases at J, with 6 bases between. The CDR3 contains 11 residues. Per the germline V gene, CDR1 is MNHEY and CDR2 is SMNVEV (reference sequence). The CDR3 protein is CASSSTYEQFF. For the CDR3, the DNA is TGTGCCAGCAGTTCAACTTATGAGCAGTTCTTC.

J is TRBJ2-5 and V is TRBV19; 10 nucleotides line up with TRBD1. Germline V CDR1 and CDR2: LNHDA, SQIVND (reference sequence). Germline trimming cut 9 bases from V and 2 bases from J; bases unmatched to any gene: 6. The CDR3 extends over 14 amino acids. DNA of the CDR3: TGTGCCAGCAGACAGGGGGCAGGTCAAGAGACCCAGTACTTC. Translated, it gives CASRQGAGQETQYF.

This chain links TRBV15 with TRBJ2-3, with 7 nucleotides matching TRBD1. Germline V gives CDR1 LNHNV, CDR2 YYDKDF (reference sequence). Trimming removed 3 bases from V and 6 bases from J; junction bases left unmatched: 6. The CDR3 covers 14 residues. Written as DNA, the CDR3 is TGTGCCACCAGCAGGAACAGGGGTGCGGATACGCAGTATTTT. It codes for CATSRNRGADTQYF.

The genes are TRBV5-6 and TRBJ1-5, with a tentative D call TRBD1 (5 bases). CDR1 is SGHDT, CDR2 YYEEEE, per germline. There are 18 residues in the CDR3. Trimming left V 0 bases short and J 2 bases short, with 18 bases between. The DNA of the CDR3 is TGTGCCAGCAGCTTGGCTTCGCAGGGAAAGTTCGGCAATCAGCCCCAGCATTTT. Protein: CASSLASQGKFGNQPQHF.

The V call is TRBV15, the J call TRBJ2-7; 9 nucleotides align to TRBD2. Unmatched junction bases numbered 4, after V lost 0 bases and J lost 4 bases. Germline CDR1 and CDR2: LNHNV and YYDKDF (reference sequence). CDR3 length equals 15 residues. The CDR3 region has the DNA TGTGCCACCAGCAGAGAGAGGCTAGCGGGATACGAGCAGTACTTC. This encodes CATSRERLAGYEQYF.

The V call is TRBV2, the J call TRBJ2-7; a weak D match, TRBD2 (5 bases). The germline V gene encodes CDR1 SNHLY and CDR2 FYNNEI. The CDR3 runs to 15 residues. Trimming removed 8 bases from V and 1 base from J, with 18 bases in between. The CDR3 sequence is CASSLGLAGSYEQYF. The CDR3 region has the DNA TGTGCCAGCTCCCTGGGCCTGGCGGGTTCCTACGAGCAGTACTTC.

The chain has TRBV2 and TRBJ2-3; D uncertain. CDR3 size: 11 residues. Trimming shortened V by 6 bases and J by 6 bases, and 7 bases separated the two germline ends. Germline lookup yields CDR1 SNHLY and CDR2 FYNNEI. The CDR3 spells CASSLRDTQYF. Written as DNA, the CDR3 is TGTGCCAGCAGCTTGCGGGATACGCAGTATTTT.

J is TRBJ1-1 and V is TRBV21-1; TRBD1 is the table's D call and was not checked against the DNA. TRBV21-1 is tagged as a pseudogene. The CDR3 sequence is 12 residues long. Here the CDR3 reads CASSRGWTEAFF. CDR3 nucleotides: TGTGCCAGCAGCAGGGGCTGGACTGAAGCTTTCTTT.

The chain joins TRBV5-8 to TRBJ2-7; D may be TRBD1 (7 bases). V lost 2 bases to trimming and J lost 2 bases, with 8 bases between them. The CDR3 sequence is 13 residues long. Germline V gene sequence: CDR1 SGHTS, CDR2 YDEGEE. The CDR3 DNA reads TGTGCCAGCAGCTTCAGGGGGGCCTACGAGCAGTACTTC. As protein: CASSFRGAYEQYF.

The chain uses TRBV5-6 and TRBJ1-2, with a possible D match to TRBD1 (5 bases). Trimming pared 4 bases from V and 4 bases from J, leaving 20 bases between. The germline gives CDR1 SGHDT, CDR2 YYEEEE. This CDR3 is 16 amino acids long. The CDR3 is CASSPSGLRGSYGYTF. In DNA, the CDR3 is TGTGCCAGCAGCCCCTCGGGACTTCGAGGGAGCTATGGCTACACCTTC.

CDR3 coding DNA: TGTGCCAGCAGTTATCGACAGGCTAACTATGGCTACACCTTC. The encoded protein is CASSYRQANYGYTF. The V and J genes are TRBV6-5 and TRBJ1-2; a possible D gene is TRBD1 (6 bases). Per germline, CDR1 MNHEY and CDR2 SVGAGI. The ends were cut back, 3 bases at V and 0 bases at J, with 8 bases in the middle. The CDR3 has 14 amino acids.

This sequence joins TRBV5-5 and TRBJ2-3; perhaps TRBD1 as D (6 bases). With 4 bases removed from V and 7 bases from J, the gap between germline ends came to 19 bases. Germline V gives CDR1 SGHKS, CDR2 YYEKEE (reference sequence). The CDR3 is made up of 15 amino acids. CDR3 sequence (DNA): TGTGCCAGCAGCCCGACGGACAGAACCTATAATACGCAGTATTTT. Translating it yields CASSPTDRTYNTQYF.

In regard to this clone: At one of its ends the junction is not consistent with the germline gene, which may arise from a read error. The chain uses TRBV7-2 and TRBJ1-3; D ambiguous. Germline lookup yields CDR1 SGHTA and CDR2 FQGNSA. The CDR3 extends over 13 amino acids. The CDR3 loop is CASSPSRGNTIYF. The CDR3 DNA is TGTGCCAGCAGCCCCAGTAGAGGAAATACCATATATTTT.

The V and J genes are TRBV19 and TRBJ1-2; D possibly corresponds to TRBD1 (5 bases). The V end lost 6 bases, the J end lost 5 bases, and 25 bases lay between the germline ends. The CDR3 contains 17 residues. Germline CDR1 is LNHDA and CDR2 is SQIVND (reference sequence). The CDR3 protein is CASSPRRGTEPEYGYTF. The CDR3 DNA reads as TGTGCCAGTAGCCCTCGAAGGGGAACTGAGCCTGAGTATGGCTACACCTTC. The whole variable domain, filled in from reference TRBV19 and TRBJ1-2, reads DGGITQSPKYLFRKEGQNVTLSCEQNLNHDAMYWYRQDPGQGLRLIYYSQIVNDFQKGDIAEGYSVSREKKESFPLTVTSAQKNPTAFYLCASSPRRGTEPEYGYTFGSGTRLTVV.

This sequence joins TRBV7-3 and TRBJ2-3, with 14 bases matching TRBD2. This CDR3 has 15 residues. CDR1 and CDR2 (germline): SGHTA, FQGTGA. V trimming: 5 bases; J trimming: 5 bases; junction bases outside the gene matches: 3. CDR3 loop: CASSQGLAGGDTQYF. The CDR3, as DNA: TGTGCCAGCAGCCAAGGACTAGCGGGAGGAGATACGCAGTATTTT.